This TCR beta chain comes out of a study of TIL therapy for anti-PD-1-resistant metastatic lung cancer. This was the immunoSEQ v3 assay. The assay was immunoSEQ multiplex PCR, and TCRdb's table has in-frame clones only and misses some. The top ten clones hold 2% to 2.5% of a sample with fewer than 20,000 clones, under 90% of them seen once. V was trimmed by 6 bases and J by 1 base, leaving 17 bases between them. Germline values: CDR1 SGHVS, CDR2 FQNEAQ. The CDR3 covers 16 residues. Noted time point: pre-treatment sample, taken before nivolumab and TIL therapy. The sample consisted of blood, taken at baseline. The receptor's source is a person aged 25 to 85 with non-small cell lung cancer. The V gene is TRBV7-8, the J gene TRBJ2-3; D remains unclear. The CDR3 sequence: CASSQVRIGRTDTQYF. CDR3 nucleotide sequence: TGTGCCAGCAGTCAGGTGCGGATAGGACGCACAGATACGCAGTATTTT. The whole variable domain, remainder taken from reference TRBV7-8 and TRBJ2-3, is GAGVSQSPRYKVAKRGQDVALRCDPISGHVSLFWYQQALGQGPEFLTYFQNEAQLDKSGLPSDRFFAERPEGSVSTLKIQRTQQEDSAVYLCASSQVRIGRTDTQYFGPGTRLTVL.